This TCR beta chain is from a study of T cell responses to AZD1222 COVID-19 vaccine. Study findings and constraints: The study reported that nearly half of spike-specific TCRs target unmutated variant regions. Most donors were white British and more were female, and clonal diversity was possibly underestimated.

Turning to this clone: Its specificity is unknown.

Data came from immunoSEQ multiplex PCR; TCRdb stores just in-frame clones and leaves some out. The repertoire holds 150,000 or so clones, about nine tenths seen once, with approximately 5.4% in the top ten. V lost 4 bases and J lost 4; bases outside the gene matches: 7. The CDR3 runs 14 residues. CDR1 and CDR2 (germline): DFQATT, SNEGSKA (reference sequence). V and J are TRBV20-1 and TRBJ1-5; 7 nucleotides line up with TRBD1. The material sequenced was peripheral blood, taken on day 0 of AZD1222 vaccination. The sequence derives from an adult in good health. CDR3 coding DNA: TGCAGTGCTACTGACAGGGAGATGAATCAGCCCCAGCATTTT. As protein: CSATDREMNQPQHF.